These T cell receptor beta chains were read from a single sample in a study of OX40 agonist ivuxolimab in advanced cancers. The method was immunoSEQ multiplex PCR; TCRdb's version includes in-frame clones alone and lacks a portion of them. The sample yields 75,000 to 90,000 clones, about 90% seen once. The starting material was CD4+ or CD8+ T cells sorted from blood, obtained in a trial of the OX40 agonist ivuxolimab. The receptors derive from an adult with an advanced solid tumor such as melanoma, head and neck, liver or kidney cancer. Each CDR3 is given with its conserved first and last residue. The D gene is left open where the match is weak. Clone size is given for some rows only: seen once, a few or many times, or a class if the clone is expanded.

abundance,j_gene,d_gene,v_gene,len,CDR3nt,CDR3aa
.,TRBJ1-4,.,TRBV28,12,TGTGCCAGCAGACTACCTGGTGAAAAACTGTTTTTT,CASRLPGEKLFF
.,TRBJ2-7,.,TRBV9,15,TGTGCCAGCAGCCCATACAGGGTGAGGCCGGGACTACAGTACTTC,CASSPYRVRPGLQYF
.,TRBJ2-2,TRBD1,TRBV6-5,14,TGTGCCAGCAGTTCCCGACAGGGTGCCGGGGAGCTGTTTTTT,CASSSRQGAGELFF
.,TRBJ1-1,.,TRBV5-1,14,TGCGCCAGCAGGTCGCAGTCCATGAACACTGAAGCTTTCTTT,CASRSQSMNTEAFF
once,TRBJ2-3,TRBD2,TRBV7-9,14,TGTGCCAGCAGCCCAGCTCCGGGGGGGGATACGCAGTATTTT,CASSPAPGGDTQYF
.,TRBJ2-1,TRBD2,TRBV28,15,TGTGCCAGCAGTTCCGGACTAGCGGGGTACAATGAGCAGTTCTTC,CASSSGLAGYNEQFF
.,TRBJ2-7,TRBD2,TRBV5-1,15,TGCGCCAGCAGACCCGGGGGGGGCGACGCCTACGAGCAGTACTTC,CASRPGGGDAYEQYF
.,TRBJ1-1,.,TRBV4-1,16,TGCGCCAGCAGCCAAGGGGAGGTGGGGAGAGGCACTGAAGCTTTCTTT,CASSQGEVGRGTEAFF
.,TRBJ2-3,.,TRBV5-1,16,TGCGCCAGCAGCGGAGGGACGGGGGAGGTGTCCGGTACGCAGTATTTT,CASSGGTGEVSGTQYF
.,TRBJ2-1,TRBD2,TRBV5-1,16,TGCGCCAGCAGCTTGCCCGCTAGCGGGGGTGGAAATGAGCAGTTCTTC,CASSLPASGGGNEQFF
.,TRBJ2-3,.,TRBV6-8,15,TGTGCCAGCAGTTACGGGGCAGGGCGGCCAGATACGCAGTATTTT,CASSYGAGRPDTQYF
once,TRBJ2-3,.,TRBV6-1,11,TGTGCCAGCAGTGACACAGATACGCAGTATTTT,CASSDTDTQYF
.,TRBJ2-1,TRBD2,TRBV9,15,TGTGCCAGCAGCGTTGATAGCGGGAGCTATAATGAGCAGTTCTTC,CASSVDSGSYNEQFF
.,TRBJ2-1,.,TRBV6-5,16,TGTGCCAGCAGTTACCGGACTACCCAAAGGACGAATGAGCAGTTCTTC,CASSYRTTQRTNEQFF
.,TRBJ1-6,.,TRBV30,12,TGTGCCTGGATTGGTGACAATTCACCCCTCCACTTT,CAWIGDNSPLHF
.,TRBJ2-3,TRBD1,TRBV4-1,16,TGCGCCAGCAGCCAAGGCGGGACAGGGACGAGTGGTACGCAGTATTTT,CASSQGGTGTSGTQYF
.,TRBJ1-2,.,TRBV5-1,12,TGCGCCAGCAGCTTGGTTCCCGGTCGCTACACCTTC,CASSLVPGRYTF
.,TRBJ1-2,.,TRBV18,16,TGTGCCAGCTCACCCCCTCACCTCGGCCGATTCTATGGCTACACCTTC,CASSPPHLGRFYGYTF
.,TRBJ1-2,.,TRBV29-1,14,TGCAGCGGTGGGGAGGACAGTTCTAACTATGGCTACACCTTC,CSGGEDSSNYGYTF
few,TRBJ1-5,.,TRBV2,13,TGTGCCAGCAGTCGCCAGGTCCCCGGGGCCCAGCATTTT,CASSRQVPGAQHF
.,TRBJ1-1,.,TRBV6-6,15,TGTGCCAGCAGTCCCGTGATTGGAGGGCAGACTGAAGCTTTCTTT,CASSPVIGGQTEAFF
.,TRBJ1-1,.,TRBV5-4,14,TGTGCCAGCAGCCAGAGGGACGGAGACACTGAAGCTTTCTTT,CASSQRDGDTEAFF
.,TRBJ2-3,.,TRBV18,15,TGTGCCAGCTCACTGTCCGGGACTAGCACAGATACGCAGTATTTT,CASSLSGTSTDTQYF
.,TRBJ1-5,.,TRBV19,14,TGTGCCAGTAGGGAGGGGCCCCTCGCTCAGCCCCAGCATTTT,CASREGPLAQPQHF
once,TRBJ1-2,TRBD1,TRBV5-8,14,TGTGCCAGCAACAACGGACAGGGTCCCTATGGCTACACCTTC,CASNNGQGPYGYTF
.,TRBJ2-3,.,TRBV5-6,14,TGTGCCAGCAGCTTGGTTCCTTTATCAGATACGCAGTATTTT,CASSLVPLSDTQYF
once,TRBJ2-1,.,TRBV25-1,15,TGTGCCAGCACATCGGAGGGCTCTATCTACAATGAGCAGTTCTTC,CASTSEGSIYNEQFF
.,TRBJ2-3,TRBD1,TRBV5-5,18,TGTGCCAGCACCACTGGGGGGGGACAGGGACCTAGCACAGATACGCAGTATTTT,CASTTGGGQGPSTDTQYF
.,TRBJ1-2,.,TRBV7-2,15,TGTGCCAGCAGCTTAGTCTATTCAGGGGCAGATGGCTACACCTTC,CASSLVYSGADGYTF
.,TRBJ1-1,.,TRBV7-2,12,TGTGCCAGCAGCTTAGCAGGGGTAGCAGCTTTCTTT,CASSLAGVAAFF
.,TRBJ1-1,.,TRBV21-1,12,TGTGCCAGCATCTTGGGGAACACTGAAGCTTTCTTT,CASILGNTEAFF
.,TRBJ2-2,.,TRBV4-1,16,TGCGCCAGCAGCCGATCAGACATGTTGAACACCGGGGAGCTGTTTTTT,CASSRSDMLNTGELFF
.,TRBJ2-1,TRBD2,TRBV7-9,15,TGTGCCAGCAGCCCTCGACTAGCGGGAGCCCGTGAGCAGTTCTTC,CASSPRLAGAREQFF
.,TRBJ2-7,.,TRBV29-1,13,TGCAGCGTTGTAAAACTAGGGGTCGGCGAGCAGTACTTC,CSVVKLGVGEQYF
.,TRBJ2-3,.,TRBV7-9,16,TGTGCCAGCAGCTTAGCGCGGGGCCAAGCAGGAGATACGCAGTATTTT,CASSLARGQAGDTQYF
once,TRBJ1-5,.,TRBV6-1,14,TGTGCCAGCAGGGGGGGGCGGACTAATCAGCCCCAGCATTTT,CASRGGRTNQPQHF
few,TRBJ1-1,TRBD1,TRBV6-5,13,TGTGCCAGCAGTTGGGACAGGAGGAATAGAGCTTTCTTT,CASSWDRRNRAFF
.,TRBJ2-7,TRBD1,TRBV29-1,13,TGCAGCGTTACCCGACAGGGGGCGTGGGAGCAGTACTTC,CSVTRQGAWEQYF
.,TRBJ2-1,.,TRBV10-3,13,TGTGCCATCAGCGGTGAGTCTCGGACTGAGCAGTTCTTC,CAISGESRTEQFF
.,TRBJ2-7,TRBD1,TRBV27,13,TGTGCCAGCAGTTTACGCTGGGACAGCGTTGGGTACTTC,CASSLRWDSVGYF
once,TRBJ1-1,TRBD1,TRBV7-2,15,TGTGCCAGCAACAGACAGGGGTCCTTGAACACTGAAGCTTTCTTT,CASNRQGSLNTEAFF
.,TRBJ2-5,.,TRBV18,14,TGTGCCAGCTCCCTCGGGACCGTCCTGGGGGCCCAGTACTTC,CASSLGTVLGAQYF
once,TRBJ1-1,.,TRBV7-2,13,TGTGCCAGCAGCCTCCGGACAGTCCTTGAAGCTTTCTTT,CASSLRTVLEAFF
.,TRBJ1-5,TRBD1,TRBV18,16,TGTGCCAGCTCACCAAGTATGGGGACAGGCAATCAGCCCCAGCATTTT,CASSPSMGTGNQPQHF
.,TRBJ1-1,TRBD1,TRBV7-9,12,TGTGCCAGCAGTCCCCCGGGACAGGAGGCTTTCTTT,CASSPPGQEAFF